The text below deals with one TCR beta chain. The data derive from a study of blood T cell repertoires in COVID-19. Study context: COVID-19 samples, acute and convalescent, were from the United States, Italy and Spain. In each case, the material was cDNA or gDNA derived from T cells, B-cell-depleted T cells, or PBMCs.

The CDR3 is made up of 14 amino acids. CDR1 is MGHDK and CDR2 is SYGVNS in the germline V gene. Trimming pared 10 bases from V and 4 bases from J, leaving 17 bases between. Assay used: immunoSEQ multiplex PCR; TCRdb lists only in-frame clones, some missing. Seen here are about 46,000 clones, approximately 90% observed once, and the top ten hold 2.5% to 3.5%. This clonotype was sampled from a man between 45 and 60 years old with acute or convalescent COVID-19. V and J are TRBV25-1 and TRBJ2-1, with D possibly matching TRBD2 (5 bases). The sample taken for sequencing was peripheral blood. CDR3 DNA: TGTGCCACCACGCAGGCTGGCGGGTACAATGAGCAGTTCTTC. Protein: CATTQAGGYNEQFF.